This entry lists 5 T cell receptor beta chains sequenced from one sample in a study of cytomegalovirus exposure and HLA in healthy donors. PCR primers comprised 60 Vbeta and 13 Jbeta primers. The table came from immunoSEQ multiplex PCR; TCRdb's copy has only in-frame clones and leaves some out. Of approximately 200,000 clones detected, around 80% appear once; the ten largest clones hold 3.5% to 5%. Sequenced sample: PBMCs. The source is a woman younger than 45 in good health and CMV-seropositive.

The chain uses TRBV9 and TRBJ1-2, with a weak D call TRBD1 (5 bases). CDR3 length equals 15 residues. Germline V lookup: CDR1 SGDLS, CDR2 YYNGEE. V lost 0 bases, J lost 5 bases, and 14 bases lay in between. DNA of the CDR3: TGTGCCAGCAGCGTAGCTGGGACGGGGGTGTATGGCTACACCTTC. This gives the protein CASSVAGTGVYGYTF.

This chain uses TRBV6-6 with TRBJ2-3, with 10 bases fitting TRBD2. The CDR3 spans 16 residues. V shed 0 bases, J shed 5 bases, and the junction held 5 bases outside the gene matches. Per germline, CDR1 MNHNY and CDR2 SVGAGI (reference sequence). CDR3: CASSYSSSGGLDTQYF. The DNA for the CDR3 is TGTGCCAGCAGTTACTCGTCTAGCGGGGGTTTAGATACGCAGTATTTT.

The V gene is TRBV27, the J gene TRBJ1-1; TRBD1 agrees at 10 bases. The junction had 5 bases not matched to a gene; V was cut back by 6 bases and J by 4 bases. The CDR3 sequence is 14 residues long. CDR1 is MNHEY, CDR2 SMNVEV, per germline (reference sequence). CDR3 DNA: TGTGCCAGCAGACCGACAGGGGGCCGCACTGAAGCTTTCTTT. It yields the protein CASRPTGGRTEAFF.

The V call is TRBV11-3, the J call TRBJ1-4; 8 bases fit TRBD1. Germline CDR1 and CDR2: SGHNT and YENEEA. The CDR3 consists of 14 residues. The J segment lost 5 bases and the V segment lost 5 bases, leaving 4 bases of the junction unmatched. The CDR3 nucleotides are TGTGCCAGCAGCCAACAGGGGGGGAATGAAAAACTGTTTTTT. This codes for CASSQQGGNEKLFF.

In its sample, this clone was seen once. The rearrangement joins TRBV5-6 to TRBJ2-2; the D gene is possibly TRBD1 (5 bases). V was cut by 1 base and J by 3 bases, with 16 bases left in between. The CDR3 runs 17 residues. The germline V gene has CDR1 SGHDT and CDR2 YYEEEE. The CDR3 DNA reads TGTGCCAGCAGCTTGTTTACGGGCAGGGCGGACACCGGGGAGCTGTTTTTT. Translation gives CASSLFTGRADTGELFF.